Listed below are T cell receptor beta chains from one sample, sequenced in a study of cytomegalovirus exposure and HLA in healthy donors. Sequencing used immunoSEQ multiplex PCR; TCRdb keeps in-frame clones, though not all of them. The sample contains about 120,000 clones, roughly 78% of which appear only once. Sequencing was done on a sample of PBMCs. These receptors all stem from a woman aged 25-40 years in good health and CMV-seropositive. The CDR3 runs from the conserved cysteine through the conserved F or W. The D gene is left open where the match is weak. Clone size is given for some rows only: seen once, a few or many times, or a class if the clone is expanded.

j_call: TRBJ1-2
v_call: TRBV19
clone_size: .
d_call: TRBD1
cdr3_aa: CASSPPGQGDYGYTF
cdr3_nt: TGTGCCAGTAGCCCCCCGGGGCAGGGGGACTATGGCTACACCTTC

j_call: TRBJ1-1
v_call: TRBV7-6
clone_size: few
d_call: .
cdr3_aa: CASSLDRDSTEAFF
cdr3_nt: TGTGCCAGCAGCTTAGATCGGGACTCCACTGAAGCTTTCTTT

j_call: TRBJ1-4
v_call: TRBV30
clone_size: .
d_call: .
cdr3_aa: CAWSVPRGEKLFF
cdr3_nt: TGTGCCTGGAGTGTTCCCCGGGGTGAAAAACTGTTTTTT

j_call: TRBJ1-1
v_call: TRBV7-9
clone_size: .
d_call: TRBD1
cdr3_aa: CSSSPQTGLRNTEAFF
cdr3_nt: TGTTCCAGCAGCCCTCAGACAGGGTTGAGGAACACTGAAGCTTTCTTT

j_call: TRBJ2-7
v_call: TRBV29-1
clone_size: .
d_call: TRBD1
cdr3_aa: CSVETTGGDYEQYF
cdr3_nt: TGCAGCGTTGAAACAACAGGGGGAGACTACGAGCAGTACTTC

j_call: TRBJ1-4
v_call: TRBV2
clone_size: .
d_call: TRBD1
cdr3_aa: CASSGQGSPTNEKLFF
cdr3_nt: TGTGCCAGCAGTGGACAGGGTTCGCCAACTAATGAAAAACTGTTTTTT

j_call: TRBJ2-7
v_call: TRBV30
clone_size: .
d_call: .
cdr3_aa: CAWSWGGPYEQYF
cdr3_nt: TGTGCCTGGAGCTGGGGGGGGCCCTACGAGCAGTACTTC

j_call: TRBJ1-3
v_call: TRBV28
clone_size: .
d_call: .
cdr3_aa: CATNPGIRSGNTIYF
cdr3_nt: TGTGCCACCAATCCAGGGATACGCTCCGGAAACACCATATATTTT

j_call: TRBJ2-4
v_call: TRBV30
clone_size: .
d_call: .
cdr3_aa: CAWRGGATDIQYF
cdr3_nt: TGTGCCTGGAGAGGTGGGGCGACTGACATTCAGTACTTC

j_call: TRBJ2-6
v_call: TRBV19
clone_size: .
d_call: .
cdr3_aa: CASRTLPLSGANVLTF
cdr3_nt: TGTGCCAGTAGGACACTTCCACTCTCTGGGGCCAACGTCCTGACTTTC

j_call: TRBJ1-4
v_call: TRBV27
clone_size: .
d_call: .
cdr3_aa: CARNRVNEKLFF
cdr3_nt: TGTGCCAGAAACAGGGTTAATGAAAAACTGTTTTTT

j_call: TRBJ1-4
v_call: TRBV4-3
clone_size: .
d_call: TRBD1
cdr3_aa: CASSQTGAAEKLFF
cdr3_nt: TGCGCCAGCAGCCAAACAGGGGCGGCTGAAAAACTGTTTTTT

j_call: TRBJ2-5
v_call: TRBV4-1
clone_size: .
d_call: TRBD2
cdr3_aa: CASSQALASGGKETQYF
cdr3_nt: TGCGCCAGCAGCCAAGCATTGGCTAGCGGGGGTAAAGAGACCCAGTACTTC

j_call: TRBJ2-3
v_call: TRBV9
clone_size: .
d_call: TRBD2
cdr3_aa: CASSVTPLTSGSTDTQYF
cdr3_nt: TGTGCCAGCAGCGTAACCCCCTTGACTAGCGGGAGCACAGATACGCAGTATTTT

j_call: TRBJ2-7
v_call: TRBV5-1
clone_size: .
d_call: .
cdr3_aa: CASSLVSRPSSYEQYF
cdr3_nt: TGCGCCAGCAGCTTGGTTTCGCGGCCAAGCTCCTACGAGCAGTACTTC

j_call: TRBJ2-1
v_call: TRBV7-9
clone_size: .
d_call: .
cdr3_aa: CASSLDSTYNEQFF
cdr3_nt: TGTGCCAGCAGCTTAGATTCCACCTACAATGAGCAGTTCTTC

j_call: TRBJ2-1
v_call: TRBV9
clone_size: .
d_call: TRBD2
cdr3_aa: CASPMTSEYNEQFF
cdr3_nt: TGTGCCAGCCCGATGACTAGCGAATACAATGAGCAGTTCTTC

j_call: TRBJ1-2
v_call: TRBV19
clone_size: few
d_call: .
cdr3_aa: CASTPPTGGGYTF
cdr3_nt: TGTGCCAGTACCCCCCCGACCGGGGGTGGCTACACCTTC

j_call: TRBJ2-3
v_call: TRBV19
clone_size: once
d_call: .
cdr3_aa: CASSMGYTQYF
cdr3_nt: TGTGCCAGTAGTATGGGCTATACGCAGTATTTT

j_call: TRBJ2-1
v_call: TRBV7-9
clone_size: .
d_call: .
cdr3_aa: CASRQGVAEQFF
cdr3_nt: TGTGCCAGCAGACAGGGTGTGGCTGAGCAGTTCTTC

j_call: TRBJ2-4
v_call: TRBV19
clone_size: .
d_call: .
cdr3_aa: CATGFGDKYF
cdr3_nt: TGTGCCACCGGTTTCGGGGATAAGTACTTC

j_call: TRBJ1-2
v_call: TRBV9
clone_size: once
d_call: .
cdr3_aa: CASSVDMRRGYTF
cdr3_nt: TGTGCCAGCAGCGTAGATATGCGTCGGGGCTACACCTTC

j_call: TRBJ1-1
v_call: TRBV18
clone_size: .
d_call: .
cdr3_aa: CASSPGAENTEAFF
cdr3_nt: TGTGCCAGCTCACCGGGGGCCGAGAACACTGAAGCTTTCTTT

j_call: TRBJ1-2
v_call: TRBV7-9
clone_size: .
d_call: .
cdr3_aa: CASSFTGLGKYYGYTF
cdr3_nt: TGTGCCAGCAGCTTCACGGGACTGGGGAAATACTATGGCTACACCTTC

j_call: TRBJ1-1
v_call: TRBV4-2
clone_size: .
d_call: .
cdr3_aa: CASSQVTAMNTEAFF
cdr3_nt: TGTGCCAGCAGCCAAGTGACAGCGATGAACACTGAAGCTTTCTTT

j_call: TRBJ2-1
v_call: TRBV6-6
clone_size: .
d_call: .
cdr3_aa: CASSYSATRVNEQFF
cdr3_nt: TGTGCCAGCAGTTACTCGGCGACTAGGGTCAATGAGCAGTTCTTC

j_call: TRBJ1-4
v_call: TRBV4-3
clone_size: .
d_call: .
cdr3_aa: CASSQIGGATNEKLFF
cdr3_nt: TGCGCCAGCAGCCAGATCGGAGGGGCAACTAACGAAAAACTGTTTTTT

j_call: TRBJ2-2
v_call: TRBV6-1
clone_size: .
d_call: .
cdr3_aa: CASSEYRGSNTGELFF
cdr3_nt: TGTGCCAGCAGTGAATATAGGGGGTCGAACACCGGGGAGCTGTTTTTT

j_call: TRBJ1-1
v_call: TRBV7-9
clone_size: .
d_call: .
cdr3_aa: CASSFPWTAPMNTEAFF
cdr3_nt: TGTGCCAGCAGCTTCCCCTGGACAGCCCCCATGAACACTGAAGCTTTCTTT

j_call: TRBJ2-5
v_call: TRBV4-1
clone_size: .
d_call: TRBD1
cdr3_aa: CASSHSDREKTQYF
cdr3_nt: TGCGCCAGCAGCCACTCGGACAGGGAGAAGACCCAGTACTTC

j_call: TRBJ1-5
v_call: TRBV27
clone_size: .
d_call: TRBD1
cdr3_aa: CASQRQGILGQPQHF
cdr3_nt: TGTGCCAGCCAGAGACAGGGTATATTAGGTCAGCCCCAGCATTTT

j_call: TRBJ1-2
v_call: TRBV6-1
clone_size: few
d_call: .
cdr3_aa: CASSDTDRPGYYGYTF
cdr3_nt: TGTGCCAGCAGTGACACTGACAGGCCCGGTTACTATGGCTACACCTTC

j_call: TRBJ1-1
v_call: TRBV9
clone_size: .
d_call: .
cdr3_aa: CASSVHGQGSGEAFF
cdr3_nt: TGTGCCAGCAGCGTCCACGGCCAGGGCTCAGGAGAAGCTTTCTTT

j_call: TRBJ2-1
v_call: TRBV10-3
clone_size: .
d_call: .
cdr3_aa: CAISEFEEGADNEQFF
cdr3_nt: TGTGCCATCAGTGAGTTTGAGGAGGGGGCAGACAATGAGCAGTTCTTC

j_call: TRBJ2-5
v_call: TRBV10-3
clone_size: few
d_call: .
cdr3_aa: CAISAKQGGAQETQYF
cdr3_nt: TGTGCCATCAGTGCCAAACAGGGGGGGGCCCAAGAGACCCAGTACTTC

j_call: TRBJ2-7
v_call: TRBV2
clone_size: few
d_call: TRBD2
cdr3_aa: CASSEVGGGLYEQYF
cdr3_nt: TGTGCCAGCAGTGAAGTGGGCGGGGGGCTCTACGAGCAGTACTTC

j_call: TRBJ2-3
v_call: TRBV5-4
clone_size: .
d_call: .
cdr3_aa: CASSLVLAPDTQYF
cdr3_nt: TGTGCCAGCAGCTTGGTGTTAGCGCCCGATACGCAGTATTTT

j_call: TRBJ1-4
v_call: TRBV7-9
clone_size: .
d_call: TRBD1
cdr3_aa: CASSLGAGGEGWIEKLFF
cdr3_nt: TGTGCCAGCAGCTTAGGAGCAGGGGGCGAGGGATGGATTGAAAAACTGTTTTTT

j_call: TRBJ2-2
v_call: TRBV9
clone_size: .
d_call: TRBD1
cdr3_aa: CASSARQGGELFF
cdr3_nt: TGTGCCAGCAGCGCAAGACAGGGCGGGGAGCTGTTTTTT

j_call: TRBJ1-2
v_call: TRBV27
clone_size: .
d_call: TRBD1
cdr3_aa: CASSPGQGGYGYTF
cdr3_nt: TGTGCCAGCAGTCCCGGACAGGGGGGCTATGGCTACACCTTC

j_call: TRBJ2-2
v_call: TRBV5-1
clone_size: .
d_call: .
cdr3_aa: CASSGTGSGELFF
cdr3_nt: TGCGCCAGCAGCGGTACAGGGTCCGGGGAGCTGTTTTTT

j_call: TRBJ2-7
v_call: TRBV2
clone_size: .
d_call: .
cdr3_aa: CASSTVLLPYEQYF
cdr3_nt: TGTGCCAGCAGTACGGTCCTTTTGCCCTACGAGCAGTACTTC

j_call: TRBJ1-6
v_call: TRBV4-2
clone_size: .
d_call: .
cdr3_aa: CASSQSSRAPLHF
cdr3_nt: TGTGCCAGCAGCCAATCTTCCCGGGCACCCCTCCACTTT

j_call: TRBJ2-7
v_call: TRBV7-9
clone_size: .
d_call: .
cdr3_aa: CASTPLRSYEQYF
cdr3_nt: TGTGCCAGCACCCCCCTCCGGTCCTACGAGCAGTACTTC

j_call: TRBJ2-5
v_call: TRBV4-3
clone_size: .
d_call: .
cdr3_aa: CASSQDALLKETQYF
cdr3_nt: TGCGCCAGCAGCCAAGATGCACTTCTAAAAGAGACCCAGTACTTC

j_call: TRBJ2-5
v_call: TRBV13
clone_size: .
d_call: .
cdr3_aa: CASVLREKETQYF
cdr3_nt: TGTGCCAGCGTCCTGAGGGAGAAAGAGACCCAGTACTTC

j_call: TRBJ1-6
v_call: TRBV27
clone_size: few
d_call: .
cdr3_aa: CASSLGPLNSPLHF
cdr3_nt: TGTGCCAGCAGTTTAGGGCCCCTTAATTCACCCCTCCACTTT

j_call: TRBJ2-5
v_call: TRBV5-1
clone_size: .
d_call: TRBD2
cdr3_aa: CASSLILAEQETQYF
cdr3_nt: TGCGCCAGCAGCTTGATCCTAGCGGAGCAAGAGACCCAGTACTTC

j_call: TRBJ2-5
v_call: TRBV29-1
clone_size: .
d_call: .
cdr3_aa: CSAHPLGGQETQYF
cdr3_nt: TGCAGCGCTCACCCACTAGGGGGACAAGAGACCCAGTACTTC

j_call: TRBJ1-6
v_call: TRBV4-2
clone_size: .
d_call: .
cdr3_aa: CASSQDHLDHLLSPLHF
cdr3_nt: TGTGCCAGCAGCCAAGATCATCTCGATCATTTACTATCGCCCCTCCACTTT

j_call: TRBJ1-4
v_call: TRBV6-6
clone_size: .
d_call: .
cdr3_aa: CASSYLRGPNEKLFF
cdr3_nt: TGTGCCAGCAGTTACCTTAGAGGCCCTAATGAAAAACTGTTTTTT

j_call: TRBJ2-1
v_call: TRBV19
clone_size: .
d_call: .
cdr3_aa: CASSIALNLGNEQFF
cdr3_nt: TGTGCCAGTAGTATAGCGCTAAACCTTGGCAATGAGCAGTTCTTC

j_call: TRBJ1-5
v_call: TRBV5-5
clone_size: .
d_call: .
cdr3_aa: CASSSGVDSSNQPQHF
cdr3_nt: TGTGCCAGCAGCTCCGGCGTCGACTCTAGCAATCAGCCCCAGCATTTT